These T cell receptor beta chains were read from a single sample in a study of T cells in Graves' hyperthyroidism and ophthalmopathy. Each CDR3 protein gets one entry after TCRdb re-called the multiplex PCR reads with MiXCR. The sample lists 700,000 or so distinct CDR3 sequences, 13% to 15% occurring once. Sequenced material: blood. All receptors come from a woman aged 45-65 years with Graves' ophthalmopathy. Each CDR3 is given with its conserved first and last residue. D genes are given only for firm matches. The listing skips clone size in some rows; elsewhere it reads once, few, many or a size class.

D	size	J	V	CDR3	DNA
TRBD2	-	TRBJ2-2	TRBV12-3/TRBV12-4	CASSWSGRITGELFF	TGTGCCAGCAGTTGGAGCGGGAGGATCACCGGGGAGCTGTTTTTT
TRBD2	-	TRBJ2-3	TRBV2	CASSGLAGGGSAQYF	TGTGCCAGCAGTGGATTAGCGGGGGGCGGGTCGGCGCAGTATTTT
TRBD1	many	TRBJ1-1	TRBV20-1	CRPGQGGFSGVNTEAFF	TGCAGACCGGGACAGGGGGGTTTTTCAGGTGTGAACACTGAAGCTTTCTTT
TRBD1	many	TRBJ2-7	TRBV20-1	CSAENQGAESSYEQYF	TGCAGTGCTGAAAACCAGGGGGCGGAGAGCTCCTACGAGCAGTACTTC
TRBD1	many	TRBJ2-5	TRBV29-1	CSVDRDRGETQYF	TGCAGCGTTGACCGGGACAGGGGAGAGACCCAGTACTTC
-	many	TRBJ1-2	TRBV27	CASSFTLNYGYTF	TGTGCCAGCAGTTTCACACTAAACTATGGCTACACCTTC
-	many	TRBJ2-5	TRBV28	CASTFSGVGYQYF	TGTGCCAGCACCTTTTCGGGGGTGGGTTATCAGTACTTC
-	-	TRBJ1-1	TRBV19	CASSIVGFSNTEAFF	TGTGCCAGTAGTATAGTGGGCTTCTCGAACACTGAAGCTTTCTTT
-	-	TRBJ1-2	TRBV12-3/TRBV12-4	CASSSRGGGYTF	TGTGCCAGCAGTTCAAGAGGAGGTGGCTACACCTTC
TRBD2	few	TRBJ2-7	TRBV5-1	CASSLSIRGRALSNEQYF	TGCGCCAGCAGCTTGTCTATTCGAGGGAGGGCCCTTTCGAACGAGCAGTACTTC
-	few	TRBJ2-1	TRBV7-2	CASSLGGLLGEFF	TGTGCCAGCAGCTTAGGGGGACTCCTCGGGGAGTTCTTC
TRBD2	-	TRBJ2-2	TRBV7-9	CASSFGLAGVGELFF	TGTGCCAGCAGCTTCGGACTAGCGGGAGTCGGGGAGCTGTTTTTT
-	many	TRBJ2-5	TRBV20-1	CSAKTGQYQETQYF	TGCAGTGCCAAGACAGGACAGTACCAAGAGACCCAGTACTTC
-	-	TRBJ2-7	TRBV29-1	CSVESSLSYEQYF	TGCAGCGTTGAATCCAGTTTATCCTACGAGCAGTACTTC
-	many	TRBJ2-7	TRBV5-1	CASSPRQGTSYEQYF	TGCGCCAGCAGCCCCCGGCAGGGGACCTCCTACGAGCAGTACTTC
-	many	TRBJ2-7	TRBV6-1	CASSADLIYEQYF	TGTGCCAGCAGCGCAGACCTCATTTACGAGCAGTACTTC
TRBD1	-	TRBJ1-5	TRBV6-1	CASRDRVRPLGSQPQHF	TGTGCCAGCAGAGACAGGGTCCGACCTCTGGGCAGTCAGCCCCAGCATTTT
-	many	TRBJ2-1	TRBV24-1	CATSPIGNSYNEQFF	TGTGCCACCAGCCCTATAGGAAACTCCTACAATGAGCAGTTCTTC
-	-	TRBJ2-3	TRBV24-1	CATSPPRADTQYF	TGTGCCACCAGTCCCCCAAGGGCAGATACGCAGTATTTT
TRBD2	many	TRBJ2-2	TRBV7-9	CASSPPGLWELANTGELFF	TGTGCCAGCAGCCCCCCGGGACTATGGGAACTCGCGAACACCGGGGAGCTGTTTTTT
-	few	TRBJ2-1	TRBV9	CASSVVSGPTGNEQFF	TGTGCCAGCAGCGTAGTGAGCGGACCCACCGGGAATGAGCAGTTCTTC
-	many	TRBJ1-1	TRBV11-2	CASSYGRVNTEAFF	TGTGCCAGCAGCTATGGACGAGTGAACACTGAAGCTTTCTTT
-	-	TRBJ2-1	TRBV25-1	CASSELGRLTYNEQFF	TGTGCCAGCAGTGAACTGGGGAGACTCACATACAATGAGCAGTTCTTC
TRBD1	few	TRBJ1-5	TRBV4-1	CASSQGQGRENQPQHF	TGCGCCAGCAGCCAAGGACAGGGTAGGGAAAATCAGCCCCAGCATTTT
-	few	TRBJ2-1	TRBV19	CASSIRTKYNEQFF	TGTGCCAGTAGTATAAGGACTAAATACAATGAGCAGTTCTTC
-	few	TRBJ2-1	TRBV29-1	CSVEGGGGSSYNEQFF	TGCAGCGTTGAGGGGGGGGGCGGGAGCTCCTACAATGAGCAGTTCTTC
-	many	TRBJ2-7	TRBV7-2	CASSLSRDFYEQYF	TGTGCCAGCAGCCTATCCAGGGACTTCTACGAGCAGTACTTC
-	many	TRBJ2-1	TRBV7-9	CASSLDRGSHNEQFF	TGTGCCAGCAGCTTAGACCGGGGATCGCACAATGAGCAGTTCTTC
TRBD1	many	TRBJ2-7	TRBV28	CASSLSGTAGYEQYF	TGTGCCAGCAGTTTATCAGGGACAGCCGGCTACGAGCAGTACTTC
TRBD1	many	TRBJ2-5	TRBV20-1	CSASRQGTETQYF	TGCAGTGCTAGCAGACAGGGCACGGAGACCCAGTACTTC
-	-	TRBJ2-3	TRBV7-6	CASSLVGSDTQYF	TGTGCCAGCAGCTTAGTTGGGTCGGATACGCAGTATTTT
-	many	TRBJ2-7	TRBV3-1	CASSQGLGYEQYF	TGTGCCAGCAGCCAAGGCCTCGGTTACGAGCAGTACTTC
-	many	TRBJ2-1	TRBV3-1	CASSPTVGSYNEQFF	TGTGCCAGCAGCCCCACGGTTGGCTCCTACAATGAGCAGTTCTTC
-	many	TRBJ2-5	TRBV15	CATSREQRTQETQYF	TGTGCCACCAGCAGAGAGCAAAGGACTCAAGAGACCCAGTACTTC
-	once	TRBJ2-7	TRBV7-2	CASSLPPAYEQYF	TGTGCCAGCAGCTTACCTCCGGCCTACGAGCAGTACTTC
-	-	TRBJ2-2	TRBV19	CASSDTNTGELFF	TGTGCCAGTAGTGACACGAACACCGGGGAGCTGTTTTTT
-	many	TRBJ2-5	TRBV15	CATSRDFGSELQETQYF	TGTGCCACCAGCAGAGACTTTGGCAGCGAGTTACAAGAGACCCAGTACTTC
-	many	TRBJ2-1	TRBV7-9	CASSSYEEQFF	TGTGCCAGCAGCTCTTATGAAGAGCAGTTCTTC